This T cell receptor (beta chain) was captured in a study of cytomegalovirus exposure and HLA in healthy donors. Study-wide findings and caveats: Prediction of most subjects' HLA-A and HLA-B alleles by TCR beta sequences was reportedly accurate.

Primers included in the PCR were 60 Vbeta and 13 Jbeta primers. Only in-frame clones appear in the TCRdb table, and some are missing; sequencing was by immunoSEQ multiplex PCR. Of about 140,000 clones listed, less than 80% were seen once; the top ten hold about 6.5%. From germline, CDR1 is MNHNS and CDR2 SASEGT. V was cut by 4 bases and J by 0 bases, with 10 bases left in between. The CDR3 covers 14 residues. Details on this clone: As yet, its antigen is unknown.

This chain links TRBV6-1 with TRBJ2-7; D is unclear. The specimen sequenced was PBMCs. The TCR comes from a middle-aged man in good health and CMV-seropositive. The CDR3 DNA reads as TGTGCCAGCAGTGGGGCTGCGTCCTCCTACGAGCAGTACTTC. Amino acid sequence: CASSGAASSYEQYF.